The clone carrying this TCR beta chain has just one count. Germline CDR1 reads SGHAT; CDR2 reads FQNNGV. V was cut by 1 base and J by 4 bases, with 10 bases left in between. The CDR3 is 14 amino acids. The sample originates from a study of blood T cells in healthy people across ages. Donation came from healthy Caucasian individuals in Russia who were aged about 6 to 95. Approximately 9.4 milliliters was the volume of peripheral blood drawn from each donor. Together with a sample-barcoded 5' primer, a J-beta primer mix was included in a second PCR lasting about 6 to 11 cycles. The authors tagged each cDNA molecule using a template-switch adaptor with 12 random nucleotides. TCRdb independently ran MiXCR on the 5' RACE reads; one entry per CDR3 protein. The profile shows some 1 million distinct CDR3 sequences, more than 35% of them singletons.

The TCR was taken from a woman aged 55-69 years in good health. Specimen: blood. The V call is TRBV11-2, the J call TRBJ1-2, with D uncertain. CDR3 sequence: CASSLVPGPYGYTF. In nucleotides, the CDR3 is TGTGCCAGCAGCTTAGTCCCAGGACCCTATGGCTACACCTTC.